These T cell receptor beta chains were read from a single sample in a study of OX40 agonist ivuxolimab in advanced cancers. TCRdb's copy holds only in-frame clones and misses some; the assay was immunoSEQ multiplex PCR. The repertoire has some 67,000 clones, about 85% of them found once; the top ten carry about 0.76%. This specimen was CD4+ or CD8+ T cells sorted from blood, taken in a trial of the OX40 agonist ivuxolimab. Every receptor here comes from an adult with an advanced solid tumor such as melanoma, head and neck, liver or kidney cancer. CDR3s include the opening cysteine and the closing phenylalanine or tryptophan. D genes are given only for firm matches. Size is omitted from some rows. Given values are once, few, many or a class for expanded clones.

CDR3nt: TGTGCCAGCTCACCGCAGGGGTGGGATCAGCCCCAGCATTTT
CDR3aa: CASSPQGWDQPQHF
v_gene: TRBV18
j_gene: TRBJ1-5
d_gene: -
abundance: -

CDR3nt: TGCGCCAGCCGTTCCACAGATACGCAGTATTTT
CDR3aa: CASRSTDTQYF
v_gene: TRBV5-1
j_gene: TRBJ2-3
d_gene: -
abundance: -

CDR3nt: TGTGCCAGCAGTTTGGGAATTTCTGGAAACACCATATATTTT
CDR3aa: CASSLGISGNTIYF
v_gene: TRBV7-2
j_gene: TRBJ1-3
d_gene: -
abundance: few

CDR3nt: TGTGCCAGCAGAAACACAGCGGGCTCCTACGAGCAGTACTTC
CDR3aa: CASRNTAGSYEQYF
v_gene: TRBV6-1
j_gene: TRBJ2-7
d_gene: -
abundance: -

CDR3nt: TGTGCCAGCAGCCGGGGACAGGGGAGCCAAGAGACCCAGTACTTC
CDR3aa: CASSRGQGSQETQYF
v_gene: TRBV7-6
j_gene: TRBJ2-5
d_gene: TRBD1
abundance: -

CDR3nt: TGTGCCTGGAGTGTGATGACCTACGAGCAGTACTTC
CDR3aa: CAWSVMTYEQYF
v_gene: TRBV30
j_gene: TRBJ2-7
d_gene: -
abundance: once

CDR3nt: TGTGCCAGCAGTTCGAAGGCGGGAGGCGAGCAGTACTTC
CDR3aa: CASSSKAGGEQYF
v_gene: TRBV6-5
j_gene: TRBJ2-7
d_gene: TRBD2
abundance: few

CDR3nt: TGCAGCGTTAATGGGGTATGGGGTTACGAGCAGTACTTC
CDR3aa: CSVNGVWGYEQYF
v_gene: TRBV29-1
j_gene: TRBJ2-7
d_gene: -
abundance: -

CDR3nt: TGTGCCAGCAGCCCCTCAGGGGCCAATGAAAAACTGTTTTTT
CDR3aa: CASSPSGANEKLFF
v_gene: TRBV11-3
j_gene: TRBJ1-4
d_gene: -
abundance: -

CDR3nt: TGCGCCAGCAGCTCAACAGGGAGCTCTGGGGCCAACGTCCTGACTTTC
CDR3aa: CASSSTGSSGANVLTF
v_gene: TRBV5-1
j_gene: TRBJ2-6
d_gene: -
abundance: -

CDR3nt: TGTGCCAGCAGCCGTAGACAGGGTTCCTACGAGCAGTACTTC
CDR3aa: CASSRRQGSYEQYF
v_gene: TRBV11-3
j_gene: TRBJ2-7
d_gene: TRBD1
abundance: -

CDR3nt: TGTGCCAGCAGCCATAGCGCCAACTATGGCTACACCTTC
CDR3aa: CASSHSANYGYTF
v_gene: TRBV7-8
j_gene: TRBJ1-2
d_gene: -
abundance: -

CDR3nt: TGTGCCTGGAGTTCCGGAGGGGCAGGAAAGACCCAGTACTTC
CDR3aa: CAWSSGGAGKTQYF
v_gene: TRBV30
j_gene: TRBJ2-5
d_gene: -
abundance: -

CDR3nt: TGTGCCAGCAGCTTTGACAGAGCCTACGAGCAGTACTTC
CDR3aa: CASSFDRAYEQYF
v_gene: TRBV5-6
j_gene: TRBJ2-7
d_gene: -
abundance: -

CDR3nt: TGTGCCAGCAGCTTGAACCGGGTTTGGGATCAGCCCCAGCATTTT
CDR3aa: CASSLNRVWDQPQHF
v_gene: TRBV5-5
j_gene: TRBJ1-5
d_gene: -
abundance: -

CDR3nt: TGTGCCAGCAGTTACTCGAAAGGGGCCGGAGCTTTCTTT
CDR3aa: CASSYSKGAGAFF
v_gene: TRBV6-5
j_gene: TRBJ1-1
d_gene: -
abundance: -

CDR3nt: TGTGCCACCAGCAGAGATTCAGGGGATCAGCCCCAGCATTTT
CDR3aa: CATSRDSGDQPQHF
v_gene: TRBV15
j_gene: TRBJ1-5
d_gene: -
abundance: -